This T cell receptor beta chain was identified during a study of blood T cell repertoires in COVID-19. Only in-frame clones appear in the TCRdb table, and some are missing; sequencing was by immunoSEQ multiplex PCR. The data contain 90,000 to 100,000 clones, roughly 83% of them singletons. The CDR3 is 19 amino acids. CDR1 and CDR2 (germline): SGHAT, FQNNGV. After removal of 0 bases from V and 0 bases from J, the junction contained 8 bases not matched to a gene. The chain links TRBV11-2 to TRBJ2-3; 11 bases fit TRBD2. The source is a woman aged 55-70 years with acute or convalescent COVID-19. Input material: peripheral blood. As DNA, the CDR3 is TGTGCCAGCAGCTTAGAGGGGCTAGCGGGGGGCGCTAGCACAGATACGCAGTATTTT. Protein sequence: CASSLEGLAGGASTDTQYF.